This T cell receptor (beta chain) was captured in a study of blood T cell repertoires in COVID-19. Study overall: Nucleic acid was either cDNA or gDNA, and it came from T cells, B-cell-depleted T cells, or PBMCs.

Original methodology: Amplification from reference gene primers served as the basis for estimated nucleated cell counts. Measured with immunoSEQ multiplex PCR; TCRdb has only the in-frame clones, and not every one. The DNA gave D and trimming, while V, J and clone size come from that table. The sample records around 300,000 clones, over 75% being singletons. The CDR3 spans 14 residues. Germline-derived CDR1 and CDR2 are MNHEY and SVGAGI. Trimming cost V 8 bases and J 2 bases, with 16 bases left between them. The chain is built from TRBV6-5 and TRBJ2-7, with D possibly being TRBD2 (7 bases). This TCR was recovered from a woman under 30 who had recovered from COVID-19. The sequenced sample was PBMCs or T cells enriched from blood (not recorded which). The DNA for the CDR3 is TGTGCCAGCCGCGGGAGAGGGACACCCTACGAGCAGTACTTC. This translates into CASRGRGTPYEQYF.